Described below is a single T cell receptor (beta chain) sequence and its context. The sample is drawn from a study of T cells in Graves' hyperthyroidism and ophthalmopathy. Authors of the study amplified TCR beta CDR3 regions from RNA transcripts. The HTBI primer set drove a first-round RT-PCR of the TCR CDR3. TCRdb reanalysed the multiplex PCR reads using MiXCR and keeps one entry per CDR3 protein. The sample consists of some 420,000 distinct CDR3 sequences, roughly an eighth of them appearing once. The CDR3 is 16 amino acids. V shed 5 bases and J shed 6 bases, with 21 bases lying between them. CDR1 is SGHVS and CDR2 is FQNEAQ in the germline V gene.

Sequencing was performed on blood. The TCR sequence derives from a woman aged 18-35 years with Graves' hyperthyroidism. The rearrangement joins TRBV7-8 to TRBJ2-3, with D maybe TRBD2 (5 bases). For the CDR3, the DNA is TGTGCCAGCAGCCTCCCTGTGGGAGCCACGGCGGATACGCAGTATTTT. It specifies CASSLPVGATADTQYF.